The source of this TCR beta chain is a study of blood T cell repertoires in COVID-19. Germline V gene data show CDR1 as MNHEY and CDR2 as SVGAGI. J lost 10 bases, V lost 5 bases, and 13 bases had no gene match. The CDR3 consists of 15 residues. The assay was immunoSEQ multiplex PCR, and TCRdb's table has in-frame clones only and misses some. Altogether almost 400,000 clones are present, roughly 90% being singletons, with the ten largest covering 0.97%. Categorization into cohorts depended on clinical history that participants reported. Sequenced input: PBMCs or T cells enriched from blood (not recorded which). The sequence was obtained from a young woman with acute COVID-19. The V gene is TRBV6-5, the J gene TRBJ1-5; 8 positions agree with TRBD1. CDR3: CASSRRGQDGSPQHF. The CDR3, as DNA: TGTGCCAGCAGTCGCCGGGGACAGGATGGAAGCCCCCAGCATTTT.